One sample yielded the 9 T cell receptor beta chains listed below, sequenced in a study of blood T cells in healthy people across ages. A second roughly 6 to 12 cycle PCR used barcoded and J-beta primers. One entry per CDR3 protein results from TCRdb running MiXCR on the 5' RACE reads. Of approximately 770,000 distinct CDR3 sequences in the sample, roughly 60% were seen once. Sequencing was carried out using blood. Every receptor here comes from a man aged 30-40 years in good health.

In its sample, this clonotype was seen a few times. V usage is TRBV4-2 and J usage is TRBJ2-3; the D gene is possibly TRBD1 (5 bases). The CDR3 extends over 15 amino acids. Trimming pared 0 bases from V and 4 bases from J, leaving 11 bases between. Germline V gene lookup returns CDR1 LGHNA and CDR2 YNFKEQ. CDR3 coding DNA: TGTGCCAGCAGCCAAGATCAGGGCGGCGCAGATACGCAGTATTTT. Amino acid sequence: CASSQDQGGADTQYF.

This clonotype was found many times. The chain is built from TRBV7-2 and TRBJ2-4; 8 bases match TRBD2. V was pared by 2 bases and J by 4 bases, with 7 bases of the junction left unmatched. The length of the CDR3 is 16 residues. CDR1 and CDR2 (germline): SGHTA, FQGNSA. The CDR3 region is CASSLTGGQGKNIQYF. CDR3 DNA sequence: TGTGCCAGCAGCTTAACGGGGGGGCAAGGGAAAAACATTCAGTACTTC.

The chain joins TRBV6-2 or TRBV6-3 to TRBJ1-2; D is ambiguous. The germline CDR1 and CDR2 sequences are MNHEY and SVGEGT. The CDR3 contains 13 residues. Trimming shortened V by 5 bases and J by 4 bases, and 11 bases separated the two germline ends. Here the CDR3 reads CASSRQESYGYTF. CDR3 sequence (DNA): TGTGCCAGCAGTCGCCAGGAGAGCTATGGCTACACCTTC.

The rearrangement joins TRBV4-2 to TRBJ2-1; 13 positions agree with TRBD2. The junction had 11 bases not matched to a gene; V was cut back by 4 bases and J by 5 bases. The CDR3 is 18 amino acids. Looked up from germline, CDR1 is LGHNA and CDR2 is YNFKEQ. In nucleotides, the CDR3 is TGTGCCAGCAGCCGGGGGCTGGGACTAGCGGGAATGGACAATGAGCAGTTCTTC. This sequence encodes CASSRGLGLAGMDNEQFF.

This clonotype was picked up a small number of times. The chain has TRBV28 and TRBJ2-7; maybe TRBD2 (6 bases). The length of the CDR3 is 14 residues. The germline V gene encodes CDR1 MDHEN and CDR2 SYDVKM. V was shortened by 5 bases and J by 2 bases, with 13 bases between the two germline ends. The CDR3: CASSTSGPPYEQYF. DNA of the CDR3: TGTGCCAGCAGTACCAGCGGGCCCCCCTACGAGCAGTACTTC. The complete variable domain, with remaining parts taken from reference TRBV28 and TRBJ2-7, reads DVKVTQSSRYLVKRTGEKVFLECVQDMDHENMFWYRQDPGLGLRLIYFSYDVKMKEKGDIPEGYSVSREKKERFSLILESASTNQTSMYLCASSTSGPPYEQYFGPGTRLTVT.

This clonotype has only a few counts. The V gene is TRBV5-1, the J gene TRBJ2-3; 10 bases agree with TRBD2. CDR3 length equals 16 residues. Trimming removed 4 bases from V and 2 bases from J; junction bases left unmatched: 7. The germline CDR1 and CDR2 sequences are SGHRS and YFSETQ. CDR3 loop: CASSRRTSGYTDTQYF. In DNA, the CDR3 is TGCGCCAGCAGCCGACGGACTAGCGGTTACACAGATACGCAGTATTTT.

On this clonotype: Mismatch with germline at one junction end may stem from a read error. The rearrangement uses TRBV3-1 and TRBJ2-3; D gene ambiguous. The CDR3 extends over 14 amino acids. From germline, CDR1 is LGHDT and CDR2 YNNKEL (reference sequence). CDR3 residues: CASSQTPQADAQYF. CDR3 nucleotide sequence: TGTGCCAGCAGCCAAACCCCCCAAGCAGATGCGCAGTATTTT.

The sample holds a few counts of this clonotype. J is TRBJ2-1 and V is TRBV5-1; unclear D gene. In germline, CDR1 is SGHRS, CDR2 YFSETQ. Trimming took off 1 base at V and 7 bases at J, with 6 bases between the two ends. CDR3 length equals 12 residues. The CDR3 spells CASSLPSNEQFF. CDR3 nucleotide sequence: TGCGCCAGCAGCTTGCCCAGTAATGAGCAGTTCTTC.

The DNA of the CDR3 is TGTGCCAGCAGCGATCGGGGAAACTCCTACGAGCAGTACTTC. It translates to CASSDRGNSYEQYF. The V and J genes are TRBV6-6 and TRBJ2-7; the D gene is possibly TRBD2 (5 bases). The CDR3 sequence is 14 residues long. V shed 6 bases and J shed 0 bases, with 12 bases lying between them. Germline loops: CDR1 MNHNY, CDR2 SVGAGI (reference sequence).